What follows are 20 T cell receptor beta chains derived from one specimen sequenced in a study of blood T cell repertoires in COVID-19. Only in-frame clones appear in the TCRdb table, and some are missing; sequencing was by immunoSEQ multiplex PCR. The table shows about 120,000 clones, with roughly 80% occurring only once. The sequenced material came from peripheral blood. The receptors come from a man between 45 and 60 years old with acute or convalescent COVID-19.

The chain joins TRBV18 to TRBJ1-2; perhaps TRBD1 as D (5 bases). Germline CDR1 and CDR2: KGHSH and LQKENI. V was trimmed by 4 bases and J by 14 bases, leaving 17 bases between them. This CDR3 spans 12 amino acids. CDR3 DNA sequence: TGTGCCAGCTCACAGGGATACCGGGGGGGAACCTTC. Translated, it gives CASSQGYRGGTF.

The chain joins TRBV7-9 to TRBJ2-7; a possible D gene is TRBD1 (6 bases). The CDR3 length is 15 residues. Germline V CDR1 and CDR2: SEHNR, FQNEAQ (reference sequence). Trimming pared 5 bases from V and 6 bases from J, leaving 20 bases between. CDR3 coding DNA: TGTGCCAGCAGCACGCCAGAACAGGGATCGAGCGAGCAGTACTTC. It yields the protein CASSTPEQGSSEQYF.

This rearrangement joins TRBV5-1 to TRBJ2-7; 8 bases fit TRBD2. The length of the CDR3 is 15 residues. Germline values: CDR1 SGHRS, CDR2 YFSETQ. V dropped 6 bases and J dropped 7; count of bases not matched to a gene: 15. The chain's CDR3 is CASTPTLAGGGEQYF. CDR3 coding DNA: TGCGCCAGCACCCCTACTCTAGCGGGCGGAGGGGAGCAGTACTTC. Filled out from reference TRBV5-1 and TRBJ2-7, the complete variable domain reads KAGVTQTPRYLIKTRGQQVTLSCSPISGHRSVSWYQQTPGQGLQFLFEYFSETQRNKGNFPGRFSGRQFSNSRSEMNVSTLELGDSALYLCASTPTLAGGGEQYFGPGTRLTVT.

This clone was seen only once. This chain uses TRBV28 with TRBJ2-7, with 7 positions matching TRBD1. The CDR3 sequence is 16 residues long. Germline CDR1 reads MDHEN; CDR2 reads SYDVKM. V lost 6 bases, J lost 7 bases, and 18 bases stayed unmatched. CDR3 bases: TGTGCCAGCAGCAGACCAGGGGGATTGGGGTTTCGGGAGCAGTACTTC. Its protein is CASSRPGGLGFREQYF.

The genes are TRBV7-2 and TRBJ1-3; the D gene is possibly TRBD1 (5 bases). V dropped 1 base and J dropped 0 bases, with 10 bases sitting between them. The germline V gene encodes CDR1 SGHTA and CDR2 FQGNSA. This CDR3 region has 16 residues. In DNA form, the CDR3 reads TGTGCCAGCAGCTTAGGGGGGGGGAACTCTGGAAACACCATATATTTT. It codes for CASSLGGGNSGNTIYF.

This clone has more than one count but fewer than ten. V gene TRBV27 combines with J gene TRBJ2-2, with 8 bases fitting TRBD1. This CDR3 has 16 residues. The germline V gene has CDR1 MNHEY and CDR2 SMNVEV (reference sequence). Trimming cost V 6 bases and J 1 base; bases outside gene matches: 7. In DNA, the CDR3 is TGTGCCAGCAGCCGGTTGGGGACAGGGAACACCGGGGAGCTGTTTTTT. Protein: CASSRLGTGNTGELFF.

This chain connects TRBV5-1 to TRBJ2-3; 9 bases map to TRBD2. This CDR3 contains 16 residues. The germline V gene has CDR1 SGHRS and CDR2 YFSETQ. The V and J ends lost 6 bases and 8 bases, in that order; junction bases with no gene match: 16. CDR3 residues: CASIPTAIAGDGTQYF. The DNA of the CDR3 is TGCGCCAGCATTCCTACTGCCATAGCGGGGGATGGTACGCAGTATTTT.

The chain is built from TRBV27 and TRBJ1-5; TRBD1 aligns across 8 bases. This CDR3 is 13 amino acids long. J lost 2 bases, V lost 6 bases, and 0 bases had no gene match. Germline V gene sequence: CDR1 MNHEY, CDR2 SMNVEV (reference sequence). CDR3 sequence reads: CASRTGGNQPQHF. CDR3 nucleotides: TGTGCCAGCAGGACAGGGGGCAATCAGCCCCAGCATTTT.

This chain connects TRBV4-1 to TRBJ1-5; D possibly corresponds to TRBD1 (5 bases). CDR3 length equals 15 residues. CDR1 and CDR2 from the germline V gene are MGHRA and YSYEKL. V was shortened by 5 bases and J by 7 bases, with 18 bases between the two germline ends. The CDR3 DNA reads as TGCGCCAGCAGCATGACTCCAGGGTCAGGGCAGCCCCAGCATTTT. Translating it yields CASSMTPGSGQPQHF.

This rearrangement joins TRBV11-3 to TRBJ2-7, with D unclear. Germline lookup yields CDR1 SGHNT and CDR2 YENEEA. The CDR3 is 13 amino acids. The V end lost 1 base, the J end lost 6 bases, and 10 bases lay between the germline ends. The CDR3 is CASSLGLLSEQYF. CDR3 in DNA: TGTGCCAGCAGCTTAGGGCTCCTCTCCGAGCAGTACTTC.

The chain couples TRBV5-1 to TRBJ1-6, with D hard to call. This CDR3 has 14 amino acids. V shed 0 bases and J shed 5 bases, with 6 bases lying between them. Germline V gene lookup returns CDR1 SGHRS and CDR2 YFSETQ. CDR3 residues: CASSLDRNNSPLHF. DNA of the CDR3: TGCGCCAGCAGCTTGGACAGAAATAATTCACCCCTCCACTTT. The entire variable domain, with the rest obtained from reference TRBV5-1 and TRBJ1-6, is as follows: KAGVTQTPRYLIKTRGQQVTLSCSPISGHRSVSWYQQTPGQGLQFLFEYFSETQRNKGNFPGRFSGRQFSNSRSEMNVSTLELGDSALYLCASSLDRNNSPLHFGNGTRLTVT.

In this sample, this clone turned up a few times. The rearrangement links TRBV10-3 to TRBJ1-6, with D possibly matching TRBD1 (6 bases). Germline assignment: CDR1 ENHRY and CDR2 SYGVKD. The CDR3 is made up of 14 amino acids. The V gene lost 0 bases and the J gene lost 13 bases, with 13 bases spanning the gap. Here the CDR3 reads CAISESDSPNPLHF. Written as DNA, the CDR3 is TGTGCCATCAGTGAGTCGGACAGCCCGAACCCCCTCCACTTT.

Only a few counts were recorded for this clone. The genes are TRBV7-6 and TRBJ2-2, with 8 bases matching TRBD2. This CDR3 comprises 16 residues. Germline CDR1 SGHVS, CDR2 FNYEAQ. V trimming: 5 bases; J trimming: 4 bases; junction bases outside the gene matches: 9. The CDR3 loop reads CASSQSSGGGTGELFF. CDR3 bases: TGTGCCAGCAGCCAAAGTTCGGGAGGGGGCACCGGGGAGCTGTTTTTT.

This clone was observed a handful of times. The chain couples TRBV5-4 to TRBJ2-5; 14 bases are shared with TRBD2. This CDR3 contains 17 residues. V shed 4 bases, J shed 5 bases, and the junction held 10 bases outside the gene matches. Germline lookup yields CDR1 SGHNT and CDR2 YYREEE (reference sequence). CDR3 protein: CASSPGLAGGHQETQYF. The CDR3 nucleotides are TGTGCCAGCAGCCCCGGACTAGCGGGGGGACATCAGGAGACCCAGTACTTC.

This rearrangement joins TRBV5-6 to TRBJ2-3; D is perhaps TRBD2 (6 bases). V was shortened by 1 base and J by 2 bases, with 17 bases between the two germline ends. CDR3 size: 17 residues. Per the germline V gene, CDR1 is SGHDT and CDR2 is YYEEEE. The DNA for the CDR3 is TGTGCCAGCAGCTTGAGGCGGGACTCCATGGACACAGATACGCAGTATTTT. This codes for CASSLRRDSMDTDTQYF.

This rearrangement joins TRBV13 to TRBJ2-7; TRBD2 might be the D (7 bases). CDR3 length: 14 residues. V was trimmed by 1 base and J by 5 bases, leaving 12 bases between them. Germline V lookup: CDR1 PRHDT, CDR2 FYEKMQ (reference sequence). The CDR3 sequence is CASSLVRGGDEQYF. The CDR3 region has the DNA TGTGCCAGCAGCTTAGTGAGGGGGGGCGACGAGCAGTACTTC.

The chain is built from TRBV5-1 and TRBJ1-1, with 9 bases lining up with TRBD1. The V gene end was trimmed by 4 bases and the J gene end by 5 bases; junction bases not matched to a gene: 9. CDR3 length equals 15 residues. Germline V gene lookup returns CDR1 SGHRS and CDR2 YFSETQ. The CDR3 DNA reads TGCGCCAGCAGCCATGGGACAGGGATGACGACTGAAGCTTTCTTT. Its translation: CASSHGTGMTTEAFF. The variable domain in full, with the rest retrieved from reference TRBV5-1 and TRBJ1-1, is KAGVTQTPRYLIKTRGQQVTLSCSPISGHRSVSWYQQTPGQGLQFLFEYFSETQRNKGNFPGRFSGRQFSNSRSEMNVSTLELGDSALYLCASSHGTGMTTEAFFGQGTRLTVV.

This rearrangement joins TRBV19 to TRBJ2-1, with 8 bases lining up with TRBD1. Trimming took 5 bases from V and 10 from J; bases not matched to a gene: 7. CDR1 and CDR2 (germline): LNHDA, SQIVND (reference sequence). This CDR3 comprises 13 residues. CDR3 coding DNA: TGTGCCAGTAGTGGGGGACAGGTTGGCGAGCAGTTCTTC. This sequence encodes CASSGGQVGEQFF.

In its sample, this clone was seen a few times. For the CDR3, the DNA is TGTGCCAGCAGTTACGGGACTAGCGGGAGGTACGAGCAGTACTTC. Translation gives CASSYGTSGRYEQYF. This chain links TRBV6-5 with TRBJ2-7; 15 bases are a match to TRBD2. From germline, CDR1 is MNHEY and CDR2 SVGAGI. Unmatched junction bases numbered 0, after V lost 2 bases and J lost 4 bases. The CDR3 is made up of 15 amino acids.

This sequence joins TRBV2 and TRBJ2-1; 9 bases are shared with TRBD2. The CDR3 extends over 15 amino acids. The V gene's germline CDR1 is SNHLY and CDR2 FYNNEI. The V segment lost 2 bases and the J segment 4 bases; nucleotides outside the gene matches: 3. The CDR3 DNA reads TGTGCCAGCAGTGAAATAGCGGGGGCTTACAATGAGCAGTTCTTC. Protein: CASSEIAGAYNEQFF.